Following are 8 T cell receptor beta chains from one sample sequenced in a study of molecular identifiers for immune sequencing clone quantification (dated by TCRdb to the late 2010s). Library preparation used PCR. The run used a NextSeq 500. Using fastp trimming at Q25 and MiXCR clonotype assembly, TCRdb reanalyzed the public sequencing data and kept in-frame beta chains. Identical CDR3 proteins give one entry, which carries the most common genes and DNA. Counted in this sample were tens of thousands of distinct CDR3 sequences; about a third of them appeared once. Jointly, the top ten make up around 4% of the sample. The source material was naive CD8+ T cells from blood, with Jurkat cell RNA spiked in. What this sample's cell subset or site label stands for: FACS-sorted CD8+CD4-CCR7+CD45RA+ naive T cells. These TCRs come from a human donor in good health. Some libraries in this study had Jurkat cell RNA spiked in.

This clonotype was seen at least ten times. This chain joins TRBV13 and TRBJ2-6, with D unresolved. From germline, CDR1 is PRHDT and CDR2 FYEKMQ (reference sequence). The CDR3 sequence is 17 residues long. Trimming took off 4 bases at V and 0 bases at J, with 13 bases between the two ends. CDR3 amino acids: CASSSAVSSSGANVLTF. DNA for the CDR3: TGTGCCAGCAGCTCCGCAGTCTCAAGCTCTGGGGCCAACGTCCTGACTTTC.

This clonotype has a handful of counts. The chain has TRBV20-1 and TRBJ2-4; 10 bases agree with TRBD2. Germline V gives CDR1 DFQATT, CDR2 SNEGSKA (reference sequence). This CDR3 has 16 amino acids. With V trimmed by 3 bases and J by 0 bases, 5 bases remained unmatched. Here the CDR3 DNA reads TGCAGTGCTAGGGGACTAGCGAACTTAGCCAAAAACATTCAGTACTTC. Its protein product is CSARGLANLAKNIQYF.

This chain connects TRBV6-2 or TRBV6-3 to TRBJ2-7; no clear D gene. CDR3 size: 13 residues. CDR1 MNHEY and CDR2 SVGEGT come from the germline V gene. Trimming shortened V by 3 bases and J by 4 bases, and 10 bases separated the two germline ends. The CDR3 DNA reads as TGTGCCAGCAGTTATTCAGCACAATACGAGCAGTACTTC. This codes for CASSYSAQYEQYF.

This clonotype was seen a few times. This sequence joins TRBV9 and TRBJ1-1; D is possibly TRBD1 (6 bases). With 7 bases removed from V and 4 bases from J, the gap between germline ends came to 17 bases. This CDR3 region has 14 residues. Per the germline V gene, CDR1 is SGDLS and CDR2 is YYNGEE. The CDR3: CASDRVGGGTEAFF. The DNA of the CDR3 is TGTGCCAGCGACAGAGTCGGAGGGGGCACTGAAGCTTTCTTT. Filled out from reference TRBV9 and TRBJ1-1, the complete variable domain reads DSGVTQTPKHLITATGQRVTLRCSPRSGDLSVYWYQQSLDQGLQFLIQYYNGEERAKGNILERFSAQQFPDLHSELNLSSLELGDSALYFCASDRVGGGTEAFFGQGTRLTVV.

Comment on this clonotype: With a much larger clone just one base away, this may be a read error. V usage is TRBV7-8 and J usage is TRBJ2-3; 9 bases fit TRBD2. The CDR3 has 15 amino acids. Germline-derived CDR1 and CDR2 are SGHVS and FQNEAQ. After removal of 3 bases from V and 2 bases from J, the junction contained 3 bases not matched to a gene. DNA of the CDR3: TGTGCCAGCAGCTTTGGACTAGCGAACACAGATACGCAGTATTTT. Translation: CASSFGLANTDTQYF. Using reference TRBV7-8 and TRBJ2-3 for the parts outside the CDR3, the full variable domain is GAGVSQSPRYKVAKRGQDVALRCDPISGHVSLFWYQQALGQGPEFLTYFQNEAQLDKSGLPSDRFFAERPEGSVSTLKIQRTQQEDSAVYLCASSFGLANTDTQYFGPGTRLTVL.

This clonotype appeared many times. The gene calls are TRBV27 and TRBJ2-7, with 7 bases that match TRBD1. This CDR3 contains 13 residues. Germline-derived CDR1 and CDR2 are MNHEY and SMNVEV (reference sequence). J lost 4 bases, V lost 3 bases, and 3 bases had no gene match. This chain's CDR3 is CASSLGRGYEQYF. The CDR3 nucleotides read TGTGCCAGCAGTTTGGGCAGGGGGTACGAGCAGTACTTC.

Details on this clonotype: This could be a read error, since a much larger clone is one nucleotide away. This chain joins TRBV20-1 and TRBJ2-7; D is uncertain. CDR3 size: 12 residues. In germline, CDR1 is DFQATT, CDR2 SNEGSKA (reference sequence). Trimming removed 5 bases at V and 7 bases at J, with 15 bases between. This chain's CDR3 is CSAPAAYEEQYF. CDR3 coding DNA: TGCAGTGCTCCCGCTGCTTACGAGGAGCAGTACTTC.

Concerning this clonotype: Mismatch with germline at one junction end may stem from a read error. The CDR3 protein is CASSLGHAKNIQYF. The CDR3 DNA is TGTGCCAGCAGCTTGGGACACGCCAAAAACATTCAGTACTTC. The chain couples TRBV5-3 to TRBJ2-4, with a possible D match to TRBD1 (6 bases). TRBV5-3 counts as an open reading frame of uncertain function. The CDR3 is made up of 14 amino acids.